Given below is one T cell receptor beta chain in context. The antigen is unknown. Looked up from germline, CDR1 is MGHDK and CDR2 is SYGVNS. V was pared by 7 bases and J by 0 bases, with 18 bases between. CDR3 length: 16 residues. The data stem from a study of blood T cells in healthy people across ages. Overall study findings and caveats: For the donors, CMV status was unknown and possibly confounded expanded clonotype changes.

It was with a sample-barcoded 5' primer and a J-beta primer mix that a second PCR of roughly 6 to 12 cycles was run. TCRdb itself ran the 5' RACE reads through MiXCR, one entry per CDR3 protein. Altogether hundreds of thousands of distinct CDR3 sequences are present, 45% to 60% being singletons, with the ten largest covering under 60%. The sequence derives from a man aged 55-75 years in good health. Material: blood. The J gene is TRBJ1-1, the V gene TRBV25-1; TRBD1 is a possible D gene (6 bases). The CDR3 protein is CASTTGQDFLNTEAFF. For the CDR3, the DNA is TGTGCCAGCACTACAGGGCAAGATTTTTTGAACACTGAAGCTTTCTTT.